A selection of T cell receptor beta chains follows, all from one sample in a study of T cells in Graves' hyperthyroidism and ophthalmopathy. TCRdb reprocessed the multiplex PCR reads via MiXCR and lists one record per CDR3 protein. Of under 450,000 distinct CDR3 sequences in the sample, roughly 13% were seen once. Material for sequencing was blood. These receptors all stem from a man younger than 40 with Graves' hyperthyroidism that later progressed to Graves' ophthalmopathy. Both conserved end residues are part of each CDR3. D genes are given only for firm matches. The size field is filled for only some rows; it gives once, few, many or a size class.

TRBD1	many	TRBV5-6	TRBJ2-5	TGTGCCAGCAGCCTCCAACGGGACAGGATTCAAGAGACCCAGTACTTC	CASSLQRDRIQETQYF
NA	few	TRBV6-1	TRBJ2-3	TGTGCCAGCAGTGAAGTTAGACCCAGCACAGATACGCAGTATTTT	CASSEVRPSTDTQYF
NA	many	TRBV6-1	TRBJ2-7	TGTGCCAGCAGATCGTCCGTAAGCTACGAGCAGTACTTC	CASRSSVSYEQYF
TRBD2	many	TRBV6-1	TRBJ2-7	TGTGCCAGCAGCCGGCGACTAGCGGGGGGGGTAGAGCAGTACTTC	CASSRRLAGGVEQYF
NA	many	TRBV7-9	TRBJ2-7	TGTGCCGTACAGGGTCGAGCCTACGAGCAGTACTTC	CAVQGRAYEQYF
TRBD1	NA	TRBV11-2	TRBJ1-3	TGTGCCAGCAGCAGGACGGGACAGCATACTGGAAACACCATATATTTT	CASSRTGQHTGNTIYF
NA	few	TRBV7-3	TRBJ1-5	TGTGCCAGCAGCTTAACGTATGGCGAACCCCAGCATTTT	CASSLTYGEPQHF
TRBD1	NA	TRBV4-1	TRBJ1-6	TGCGCCAGCAGCCACCCCCCGGGACAGGGTGGCTCACCCCTCCACTTT	CASSHPPGQGGSPLHF
NA	many	TRBV10-3	TRBJ2-7	TGTGCCGTCGATACCGACGGAACCTACGAGCAGTACTTC	CAVDTDGTYEQYF
NA	NA	TRBV7-2	TRBJ1-6	TGTGCCAGCAGCGCGTTTCATAATTCACCCCTCCACTTT	CASSAFHNSPLHF
NA	NA	TRBV18	TRBJ2-7	TGTGCCAGCTCTCTCAGGGGCCACGAGCAGTACTTC	CASSLRGHEQYF
TRBD1	many	TRBV5-1	TRBJ2-2	TGCGCCAGCGGACCGGGACAGGTGAACACCGGGGAGCTGTTTTTT	CASGPGQVNTGELFF
NA	many	TRBV19	TRBJ2-7	TGTGCCAGTAGTATTCGAGTAGTGGGGACCTACGAGCAGTACTTC	CASSIRVVGTYEQYF
NA	many	TRBV6-1	TRBJ2-1	TGTGCCAGCAGTGTGTTTCGAAGGAATGAGCAGTTCTTC	CASSVFRRNEQFF
NA	NA	TRBV12-3/TRBV12-4	TRBJ1-2	TGTGCCAGCCGCTCGGGGGCCCATGGCTACACCTTC	CASRSGAHGYTF
TRBD2	NA	TRBV20-1	TRBJ2-5	TGCAGTGCTAGGGGGACTAGCGGGGGGCTCGTGCAAGAGACCCAGTACTTC	CSARGTSGGLVQETQYF
NA	NA	TRBV9	TRBJ1-5	TGTGCCAGCAGCGTAGGGGAAGGGTCCAATCAGCCCCAGCATTTT	CASSVGEGSNQPQHF
NA	NA	TRBV20-1	TRBJ1-2	TGCAGTGCTAGAGAGGGGGCGCGGGGCTACACCTTC	CSAREGARGYTF
NA	NA	TRBV18	TRBJ1-5	TGTGCCAGCTCACGATCTTCCCCGAATAGCAATCAGCCCCAGCATTTT	CASSRSSPNSNQPQHF
TRBD1	few	TRBV20-1	TRBJ2-7	TGCAGTGCTAGGGACAGGGGGAGTGTAGGCGAGCAGTACTTC	CSARDRGSVGEQYF
NA	few	TRBV5-4	TRBJ1-1	TGTGCCAGCAGCTTGGACAGGGAAACTGAAGCTTTCTTT	CASSLDRETEAFF
NA	many	TRBV7-2	TRBJ1-5	TGTGCCAGCAGCTTAGATCTGGGTAGCAATCAGCCCCAGCATTTT	CASSLDLGSNQPQHF
NA	few	TRBV4-1	TRBJ1-5	TGCGCCAGCAGCCAAGACGGAAATCAGCCCCAGCATTTT	CASSQDGNQPQHF
NA	many	TRBV5-1	TRBJ1-6	TGCGCCAGCAGCTTGAGTGCAGGCGGATCACCCCTCCACTTT	CASSLSAGGSPLHF
NA	many	TRBV30	TRBJ2-3	TGTGCCTGGAGAGCGGCCAGGTCACCCACAGATACGCAGTATTTT	CAWRAARSPTDTQYF
TRBD1	many	TRBV6-1	TRBJ1-4	TGTGCCAGCGGGCGGGACAGGGGGCGTGAAAAACTGTTTTTT	CASGRDRGREKLFF
TRBD2	NA	TRBV4-1	TRBJ2-3	TGCGCCAGCAGCCAAGTCGAACTGCGGGGGGGCCGGACAGATACGCAGTATTTT	CASSQVELRGGRTDTQYF
NA	few	TRBV12-3/TRBV12-4	TRBJ2-1	TGTGCCAGCAGTTTAGAGCCCGGGGAGCAGTTCTTC	CASSLEPGEQFF
NA	many	TRBV27	TRBJ1-2	TGTGCCAGCAGTTTAACACTGGGGGCGTATGGGTATGGCTACACCTTC	CASSLTLGAYGYGYTF
NA	NA	TRBV6-1	TRBJ1-2	TGTGCCAGCAGCCAGGACAAGGTTGGCGGCTACACCTTC	CASSQDKVGGYTF
NA	many	TRBV5-1	TRBJ2-2	TGCGCCAGCAGCTTGTTGGGGGTCACCGGGGAGCTGTTTTTT	CASSLLGVTGELFF
NA	few	TRBV11-1	TRBJ1-6	TGTGCCAGCAGCTTAGGGACGGCGGGCCTGCGCCACTTT	CASSLGTAGLRHF
NA	NA	TRBV9	TRBJ2-3	TGTGCCAGCAGCGTAGGAGCTACAGATACGCAGTATTTT	CASSVGATDTQYF
NA	NA	TRBV10-3	TRBJ1-5	TGTGCCATCAGCTCGGGGCCGAATCAGCCCCAGCATTTT	CAISSGPNQPQHF
NA	NA	TRBV6-1	TRBJ1-5	TGTGCCAGCAGGGGGCTGGCCAGGGGCAATCAGCCCCAGCATTTT	CASRGLARGNQPQHF
NA	many	TRBV2	TRBJ2-5	TGTGCCAGCAGTGAAGTGGAGTTCCAAGAGACCCAGTACTTC	CASSEVEFQETQYF
NA	NA	TRBV5-4	TRBJ2-3	TGTGCCAGCAGCGAAGGGTTCGGGGGGCTCTTAGATACGCAGTATTTT	CASSEGFGGLLDTQYF
NA	many	TRBV28	TRBJ1-3	TGTGCCAGCAGACAGGTGGCTTTTTCTGGAAACACCATATATTTT	CASRQVAFSGNTIYF
TRBD2	NA	TRBV5-6	TRBJ2-1	TGTGCCAGCAACCGAGGGGTCGGGGGGTACAATGAGCAGTTCTTC	CASNRGVGGYNEQFF
NA	many	TRBV18	TRBJ1-2	TGTGCCAGCTCACCAAACGACGGGAACTATGGCTACACCTTC	CASSPNDGNYGYTF
NA	NA	TRBV4-1	TRBJ2-7	TGCGCCAGCAGCCAAGATTGGGGTTACTACGAGCAGTACTTC	CASSQDWGYYEQYF
NA	few	TRBV7-6	TRBJ1-1	TGTGCCAGCAAGAACAGTCAGAACACTGAAGCTTTCTTT	CASKNSQNTEAFF
TRBD1	many	TRBV5-5	TRBJ1-1	TGTGCCAGCAGCCAGGGACAGCAAATGAACACTGAAGCTTTCTTT	CASSQGQQMNTEAFF
NA	few	TRBV29-1	TRBJ2-3	TGCAGCGTTGACAGGGCCAGGGCAGATACGCAGTATTTT	CSVDRARADTQYF
NA	few	TRBV28	TRBJ2-6	TGTGCCAGCTTGTCTAGCTCTGGGGCCAACGTCCTGACTTTC	CASLSSSGANVLTF
NA	many	TRBV6-1	TRBJ1-1	TGTGCCAGCAGGGTCCCGCAGGGGTTTAGCGCTAACACTGAAGCTTTCTTT	CASRVPQGFSANTEAFF
NA	many	TRBV7-9	TRBJ2-2	TGTGCCAGCAGCCCATGGAGGGGATCAGGCGGGGAGCTGTTTTTT	CASSPWRGSGGELFF
NA	many	TRBV28	TRBJ1-1	TGTGCCAGCAGTTTATTTGTGTATCTGGCGGAGGAGAACACTGAAGCTTTCTTT	CASSLFVYLAEENTEAFF
NA	many	TRBV7-2	TRBJ1-2	TGTGCCAGCAGCTCCGGGCACTTTGGTGACTATGGCTACACCTTC	CASSSGHFGDYGYTF
TRBD1	few	TRBV6-1	TRBJ1-6	TGTGCCAGCAGTGGGTCGACAGGGTGGGCAGGATCACCCCTCCACTTT	CASSGSTGWAGSPLHF
NA	few	TRBV2	TRBJ2-5	TGTGCCAGCAGTGAATTCGGGGGAAGGGAGACCCAGTACTTC	CASSEFGGRETQYF
TRBD2	few	TRBV9	TRBJ2-7	TGTGCCAGCAGCCCTTGGCTAGCGGCTTCCTACGAGCAGTACTTC	CASSPWLAASYEQYF